These T cell receptor beta chains were read from a single sample in a study of T cell responses to AZD1222 COVID-19 vaccine. Libraries were prepared by immunoSEQ multiplex PCR; TCRdb keeps only in-frame clonotypes and omits some of them. This sample yields about 120,000 clones, of which 80% to 90% are seen a single time; around a tenth belongs to the top ten. The starting material was peripheral blood, obtained on day 0 of AZD1222 vaccination. The receptors come from an adult in good health. Each CDR3 is given with its conserved first and last residue. D genes are given only for firm matches. Size tells how often a clone was seen (once, few, many) or the class of an expanded clone, and some rows leave it out.

D gene,clone size,V gene,J gene,CDR3 DNA,CDR3 protein
TRBD1,-,TRBV5-4,TRBJ1-2,TGTGCCAGCAGCTTGAGACAGGGTGGCTACACCTTC,CASSLRQGGYTF
TRBD1,-,TRBV5-4,TRBJ2-2,TGTGCCAGCTCCCCTAGAACGGGACAGAATCTTCGCGGGGAGCTGTTTTTT,CASSPRTGQNLRGELFF
-,-,TRBV18,TRBJ1-2,TGTGCCAGCTCACCAGGACAGAACTATGGCTACACCTTC,CASSPGQNYGYTF
TRBD2,-,TRBV27,TRBJ2-1,TGTGCCAGCAGTACCATGGGACTAGCGGGCGATGAGCAGTTCTTC,CASSTMGLAGDEQFF
-,-,TRBV28,TRBJ2-2,TGTGCCAGCACCTCGGGAAACACCGGGGAGCTGTTTTTT,CASTSGNTGELFF
TRBD2,-,TRBV7-8,TRBJ2-5,TGTGCCAGCAGCCAGCTGGGGACTAGCGGGAGAGAGACCCAGTACTTC,CASSQLGTSGRETQYF
-,-,TRBV11-2,TRBJ2-2,TGTGCCAGCAGTCGGGACTCCCTCGCCGGGGAGCTGTTTTTT,CASSRDSLAGELFF
-,-,TRBV19,TRBJ1-3,TGTGCCAGTAGATCTCAGGGGTCTGGAAACACCATATATTTT,CASRSQGSGNTIYF
-,-,TRBV4-2,TRBJ2-1,TGTGCCAGCAGCCAAGATCCCCGGGCCCACAATGAGCAGTTCTTC,CASSQDPRAHNEQFF
TRBD2,-,TRBV5-4,TRBJ2-2,TGTGCCAGCAGCAGGGGACTAGCGGGGGGGAACGGGGAGCTGTTTTTT,CASSRGLAGGNGELFF
-,-,TRBV7-9,TRBJ1-2,TGTGCCAGCAGCCCCCGGCAGGGTAACTATGGCTACACCTTC,CASSPRQGNYGYTF
-,-,TRBV7-6,TRBJ1-2,TGTGCCAGCAGCCCCCAATGGGCGAGTGGCTACACCTTC,CASSPQWASGYTF
-,-,TRBV2,TRBJ2-3,TGTGCCAGCCGTCTTGGGAATAGCGGTAGCACAGATACGCAGTATTTT,CASRLGNSGSTDTQYF
-,-,TRBV6-1,TRBJ1-5,TGTGCCAGCAGTGAAGGGGCAGGGCGGGAGCCCCAGCATTTT,CASSEGAGREPQHF
TRBD2,once,TRBV5-4,TRBJ2-2,TGTGCCAGCAGCTCACCCCACAGCGGGGTCAACACCGGGGAGCTGTTTTTT,CASSSPHSGVNTGELFF
-,few,TRBV27,TRBJ1-6,TGTGCCAGCAGTTCGACATGGGATGGGGATTCACCCCTCCACTTT,CASSSTWDGDSPLHF
-,-,TRBV14,TRBJ1-6,TGTGCCAGCAGCCAAGGAGGCAACTATAATTCACCCCTCCACTTT,CASSQGGNYNSPLHF
-,-,TRBV7-6,TRBJ1-4,TGTGCCAGCAGCAGCGGGAGTTCAACTAATGAAAAACTGTTTTTT,CASSSGSSTNEKLFF
-,-,TRBV2,TRBJ1-1,TGTGCCAGCAAGGGCCAGGGACGGACTGAAGCTTTCTTT,CASKGQGRTEAFF
-,-,TRBV25-1,TRBJ1-5,TGTGCCAGCAGTGCGACAGTCAATCAGCCCCAGCATTTT,CASSATVNQPQHF
TRBD2,many,TRBV27,TRBJ2-7,TGTGCCAGCAGTATAGCGGGAGCCTCCTACGAGCAGTACTTC,CASSIAGASYEQYF
TRBD2,-,TRBV2,TRBJ2-7,TGTGCCAGCGGGGGGGTGCAGGAGATTACCTACGAGCAGTACTTC,CASGGVQEITYEQYF
-,-,TRBV4-3,TRBJ1-1,TGCGCCAGCAGCCTCACAATGAACACTGAAGCTTTCTTT,CASSLTMNTEAFF
TRBD1,few,TRBV6-2/TRBV6-3,TRBJ1-5,TGTGCCAGCAGTTACACTACAGGGGGTCAGCCCCAGCATTTT,CASSYTTGGQPQHF
-,-,TRBV10-3,TRBJ1-1,TGTGCCATCAGTGAGACACAGAACACTGAAGCTTTCTTT,CAISETQNTEAFF
-,-,TRBV12-2,TRBJ2-7,TGTGCAAGTCGCTTACTTCCCGGGGGGACCGAAGCCGAGCAGTACTTC,CASRLLPGGTEAEQYF
TRBD1,once,TRBV29-1,TRBJ2-5,TGCAGCGTCAAACAGGGGGAGACCCAGTACTTC,CSVKQGETQYF
-,-,TRBV18,TRBJ1-5,TGTGCCAGCTCACCTCCCGGGACGGTTCAGCCCCAGCATTTT,CASSPPGTVQPQHF
-,-,TRBV28,TRBJ2-5,TGTGCCAGCAACGCAGGGGGGGCAGGGTCGGCCCAGTACTTC,CASNAGGAGSAQYF
-,-,TRBV9,TRBJ1-4,TGTGCCAGCAGCGAGACGGGGGGGCAGAGTGAAAAACTGTTTTTT,CASSETGGQSEKLFF
-,-,TRBV4-2,TRBJ1-1,TGTGCCAGCAGCCAAGAGCCCCGGTTCATGAACACTGAAGCTTTCTTT,CASSQEPRFMNTEAFF
-,-,TRBV2,TRBJ1-6,TGTGCCAGCAGTGAATGGGGGACCTCACCCCTCCACTTT,CASSEWGTSPLHF
TRBD1,-,TRBV5-1,TRBJ2-3,TGCGCCAGCAGCTTGGCCGGGACAGGGCGGGCAGATACGCAGTATTTT,CASSLAGTGRADTQYF
-,few,TRBV3-1/TRBV3-2,TRBJ1-4,TGTGCCAGCAGTCTTAGCCAGGGATTAGGGGAAAAACTGTTTTTT,CASSLSQGLGEKLFF
-,-,TRBV6-5,TRBJ2-7,TGTGCCAGCAGTTACCGGGGGAATGGTGAGCAGTACTTC,CASSYRGNGEQYF
TRBD1,-,TRBV9,TRBJ2-7,TGTGCCAGCAGCACAGGGGGAGGTGGAACCTACGAGCAGTACTTC,CASSTGGGGTYEQYF
TRBD1,few,TRBV14,TRBJ1-2,TGTGCCAGCAGCCAAGGACAGGGACTCTCTAACTATGGCTACACCTTC,CASSQGQGLSNYGYTF
-,-,TRBV12-3/TRBV12-4,TRBJ1-2,TGTGCCAGCTGGGGGGGGTTGGACTATGGCTACACCTTC,CASWGGLDYGYTF
-,-,TRBV5-6,TRBJ2-7,TGTGCCAGCAGGAGATCCACGGAGCAGTACTTC,CASRRSTEQYF
-,-,TRBV5-6,TRBJ1-2,TGTGCCACCGGGGGGGGGCAGCTTAACTATGGCTACACCTTC,CATGGGQLNYGYTF
TRBD2,-,TRBV24-1,TRBJ2-3,TGTGCCACCAGTGAATTAGCGGGGGGCACAGATACGCAGTATTTT,CATSELAGGTDTQYF
-,-,TRBV9,TRBJ1-3,TGTGCCAGCAGCGTCGACGGGGGCTCTGGAAACACCATATATTTT,CASSVDGGSGNTIYF
-,few,TRBV20-1,TRBJ1-2,TGCAGTGCTAGAGGGGCGGTTGGCTACACCTTC,CSARGAVGYTF
-,-,TRBV19,TRBJ1-1,TGTGCCAGTAGTATACAGGGCTTAGCGGGCACTGAAGCTTTCTTT,CASSIQGLAGTEAFF
TRBD1,-,TRBV10-1,TRBJ1-5,TGCGCCAGCAGAAAGACAGGGGGCAGGGCCAATCAGCCCCAGCATTTT,CASRKTGGRANQPQHF
-,-,TRBV7-2,TRBJ1-3,TGTGCCAGCAGCTTAGACGTTCCAGTGTCAGCTCGCTCTGGAAACACCATATATTTT,CASSLDVPVSARSGNTIYF
-,-,TRBV5-6,TRBJ2-1,TGTGCCAGCAGCTACTCCTACAATGAGCAGTTCTTC,CASSYSYNEQFF
-,-,TRBV9,TRBJ2-3,TGTGCCAGCAGCGTCTCACCGACTGGCACAGATACGCAGTATTTT,CASSVSPTGTDTQYF
-,-,TRBV28,TRBJ1-6,TGTGCCAGCAGTCTGATCAGGGACAATTCACCCCTCCACTTT,CASSLIRDNSPLHF